The present TCR beta chain was sequenced within a study of shared clonotypes between healthy human individuals (dated by TCRdb to 2019 to 2021). Regarding the research as a whole: A couple of women and a few men aged 18 to 49 years were included in the cohort. Per donor, three plates each were used for CD4 naive and CD4 memory, two for CD8 naive, and one for CD8 memory. To estimate repertoire size and how much clonotypes are shared between individuals, the study performed deep sequencing of blood TCR repertoires from roughly five healthy adults. To increase sequencing depth and limit assay-specific biases, different laboratories used diverse techniques to prepare libraries and sequence TCR repertoires. Each donor's leukapheresis produced roughly between roughly 0.85 and 9.5 billion PBMCs.

Worth noting for this clone: Its binding antigen is unknown. Base quality data are lacking; no much larger clone is found one base away.

General conclusions and limits of the study: Naive subsets generally had larger estimated clonotype richness than memory subsets. Because the study included only a small number of donors, the genetic and exposure-history diversity represented was limited. Sharing across a few donors was observed for approximately 5% of naive CD4, over 3% of naive CD8, 2% to 2.5% of memory CD4, and roughly 0.4% of memory CD8 clonotypes. Sampling was limited to blood, and TCR repertoires in tissue likely differ from TCR repertoires in blood. Compared with non-shared clonotypes, the clonotypes found in all four sorted-subset donors had higher generation probabilities. Based on pairwise subsampling, the degree of clonotype sharing among donors was expected to be affected by sequencing depth. Incomplete sequencing was indicated by rarefaction of sorted-subset datasets, despite the large sequencing depth.

According to the germline V gene (reference sequence), CDR1 reads SGHNT and CDR2 reads YYREEE. The CDR3 starts with the cysteine, ends with the phenylalanine, and has 14 residues. Left in the record is the CDR3 DNA by itself, 42 bases read in frame from the first base. Ends trimmed: V by 3 bases, J by 0 bases; bases unmatched to a gene: 1. Donors were healthy HIV-negative adults with no recently reported acute infections or vaccinations. All donors were Caucasian adults living in Nashville, Tennessee, USA. CD4+ T cells were enriched by magnetic negative selection; naive cells were then positively selected on CD45RA, and the negative fraction formed the memory subset. After blood collection by leukapheresis, PBMCs were isolated using Ficoll-Histopaque density gradient centrifugation and then cryopreserved in the vapor phase of liquid nitrogen. Analytical flow cytometry was used to check the purity and quantity of every magnetically sorted T cell population. From each sorted fraction, genomic DNA was isolated and quantified by UV absorbance on a Nanodrop 2000c.

Using the deep immunoSEQ assay, TCR CDR3 regions were amplified from genomic DNA by multiplex PCR. Genomic DNA extracted from each cell subset was distributed evenly over all wells of several immunoSEQ 96-well plates, and each plate served as one replicate. Each replicate PCR for sorted subsets received about 220 ng genomic DNA, equal to roughly 30,000 T cell genomes. The purified libraries were quantified using a Qubit 3.0 fluorometer, sized with a Bioanalyzer 2100, and then quantified again using the KAPA Library Quantification kit. Every immunoSEQ 96-well plate was sequenced on a dedicated single-read 150-cycle Illumina NextSeq 550 flow cell. The paper's processing steps were these. Because only junctional sequences without quality scores were contained in the immunoSEQ output, filtering matching that applied to full-length reads could not be performed. Sequences were annotated with PyIR, a Python wrapper for IgBLAST v1.9, using IMGT germline references to assign V/J genes and CDR3. Reads were filtered out if the reads had weak V/J assignments (E-value above 1e-6), no CDR3, stop codons, out-of-frame junctions, or ambiguous translated residues. V3J clonotypes were defined by identical inferred V gene, J gene, and CDR3 amino acid sequence. To compute the percentage overlap between repertoires, the number of shared unique clonotypes was divided by the size of the smaller repertoire. RTK rarefaction, the Chao1 estimator, and Recon v2.1 estimates of unobserved clonotypes were used to assess repertoire richness. Generation probabilities were computed with OLGA for all TCRbeta clonotypes obtained by the gDNA method from four donors. TCRdb provides this immuneACCESS table in a form limited to in-frame rearrangements. Some clones are lacking; in checked studies, under half of them reflect an unresolved V gene, and why the rest are absent is not known. That table supplies the V and J calls and clone size; D and trimming were determined from the DNA. The sample table holds 1,500,000 or so clones, of which roughly 95% were seen once. The ten largest make up roughly 1.2% of the sample.

The V gene is TRBV5-4 and the J gene is TRBJ2-7; the central 9 bases match TRBD2. Sequenced sample: naive CD4+ T cells sorted from blood. According to the study, the label for this sample's cell subset or site signals: CD45RA+ positively selected. The sequence came from a man younger than 40 in good health. CDR3 sequence: CASSSGLASYEQYF. In nucleotide form, the sequence is TGTGCCAGCAGCTCGGGACTAGCCTCCTACGAGCAGTACTTC.